Below, one TCR beta chain is given with its context. Antigen unknown. At one of its ends the junction is not consistent with the germline gene, which may arise from a read error. Donors had no recently reported acute infections or vaccinations and were HIV-negative. The protocol was immunoSEQ multiplex PCR, while the TCRdb copy is restricted to in-frame clones and leaves out a portion. The sample gives 2 million to 2.5 million clones, approximately 95% of which show up once; over 0.1% is in the top ten. This specimen comes from a study of shared clonotypes between healthy human individuals. CDR1 and CDR2 (germline): KGHSH, LQKENI. The CDR3 consists of 12 residues. Whole-study results and caveats: Some clonotypes were shared by all four sorted-subset donors, while others were not shared. The non-shared ones had lower generation probabilities than the shared ones.

J is TRBJ2-3 and V is TRBV18; 7 bases agree with TRBD1. This clonotype was obtained from a man aged 18 to 30 in good health. The sample taken for sequencing was naive CD4+ T cells sorted from blood. Noted subset: CD45RA+ positively selected. The CDR3 bases are TGTGCCAGCTCACCTGGGGACAGCCCCGGGCCCTTT. This gives the protein CASSPGDSPGPF.